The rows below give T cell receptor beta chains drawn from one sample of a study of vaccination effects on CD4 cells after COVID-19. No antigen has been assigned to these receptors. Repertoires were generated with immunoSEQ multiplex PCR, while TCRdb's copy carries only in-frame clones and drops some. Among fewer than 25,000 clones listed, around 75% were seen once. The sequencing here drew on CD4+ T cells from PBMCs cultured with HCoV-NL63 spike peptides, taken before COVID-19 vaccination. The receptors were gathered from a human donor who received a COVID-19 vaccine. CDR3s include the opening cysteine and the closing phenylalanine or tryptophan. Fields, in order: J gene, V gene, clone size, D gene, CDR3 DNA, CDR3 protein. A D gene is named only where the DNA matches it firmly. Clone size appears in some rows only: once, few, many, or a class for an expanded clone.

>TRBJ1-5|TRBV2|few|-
TGTGCCAGCAGTCGGGGGCAGGGGTTTAATCAGCCCCAGCATTTT
CASSRGQGFNQPQHF
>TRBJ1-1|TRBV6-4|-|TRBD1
TGTGCCAGCAGGAGGGACAGGGAGGTCGGCCAAGCTTTCTTT
CASRRDREVGQAFF
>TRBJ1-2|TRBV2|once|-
TGTGCCAGCAGTGAAGATCCAGTCGTCTATGGCTACACCTTC
CASSEDPVVYGYTF
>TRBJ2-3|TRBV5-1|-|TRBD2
TGCGCCAGCAGCACTAGCGGGGGAACCAGCACAGATACGCAGTATTTT
CASSTSGGTSTDTQYF
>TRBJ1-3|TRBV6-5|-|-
TGTGCCAGCCGAAAGACACCGGACTCTGGAAACACCATATATTTT
CASRKTPDSGNTIYF
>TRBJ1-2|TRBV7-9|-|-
TGTGCCAGCAGCTTAGCGGGTGGGGTCTATGGCTACACCTTC
CASSLAGGVYGYTF
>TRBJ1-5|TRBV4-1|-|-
TGCGCCAGCAGCCCTTACACGCATAGCAATCAGCCCCAGCATTTT
CASSPYTHSNQPQHF
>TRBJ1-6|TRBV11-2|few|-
TGTGCCAGCAGCCTCACGGACAGTAATAATTCACCCCTCCACTTT
CASSLTDSNNSPLHF
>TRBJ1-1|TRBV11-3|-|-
TGTGCCAGCAGCTTAGGACAGGAGAACACTGAAGCTTTCTTT
CASSLGQENTEAFF
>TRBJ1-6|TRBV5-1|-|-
TGCGCCAGCAGCCTTTTGGGACATCTGAATTCACCCCTCCACTTT
CASSLLGHLNSPLHF
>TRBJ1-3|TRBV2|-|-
TGTGCCAGCAGTGGGTGGACGGCAGGAGGAAACACCATATATTTT
CASSGWTAGGNTIYF
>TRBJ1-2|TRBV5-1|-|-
TGCGCCAGCAGCTTTCACAGGGAATCGGTTGGCTACACCTTC
CASSFHRESVGYTF
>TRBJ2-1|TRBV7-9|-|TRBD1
TGTGCCAGCAGCGGGGCCCCGGGACAGGCATACAATGAGCAGTTCTTC
CASSGAPGQAYNEQFF
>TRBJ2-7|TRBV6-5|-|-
TGTGCCAGCAGTTCACAGGTTACCCCTAGGGAGCAGTACTTC
CASSSQVTPREQYF
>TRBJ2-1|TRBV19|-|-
TGTGCCAGTAGTATGATCTGGCGAAGCAATGAGCAGTTCTTC
CASSMIWRSNEQFF
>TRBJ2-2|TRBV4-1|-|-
TGCGCCAGCAGCCAAGGAACGGGGCGAGACACCGGGGAGCTGTTTTTT
CASSQGTGRDTGELFF
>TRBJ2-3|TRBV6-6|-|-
TGTGCCAGCAGCTCCAGGGTAGCGTCCGGAGATACGCAGTATTTT
CASSSRVASGDTQYF
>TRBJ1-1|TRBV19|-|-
TGTGCCAGTAGTAGTTTCCTAGGGTACACTGAAGCTTTCTTT
CASSSFLGYTEAFF